This T cell receptor (beta chain) originates from a study of cytomegalovirus exposure and HLA in healthy donors. Study details: One earlier analysis, a look at approximately 190 million T cells, found around 110 million unique TCR beta sequences. Study results and caveats: Using a false discovery rate of 0.05, a later analysis showed that 15,000 to 20,000 TCR beta sequences were associated with HLA alleles. In an earlier analysis, most TCR beta V segments were productive about 87% or about 30% of the time. CMV antigen specificity of three CMV-associated chains was confirmed in vitro.

13 Jbeta primers and 60 Vbeta primers were used for the PCR. Profiling relied on immunoSEQ multiplex PCR, and the TCRdb table lists in-frame clones only, not all of them. Seen here are some 170,000 clones, around a tenth observed once, and the top ten hold 1% to 1.5%. The CDR3 runs to 14 residues. Trimming stripped 4 bases from V and 4 bases from J, with 14 bases between. Germline CDR1 reads SGHAT; CDR2 reads FQNNGV. A remark on this clone: No antigen is known for it.

The source material was PBMCs. V and J are TRBV11-2 and TRBJ2-7, with D possibly TRBD2 on 6 matching bases. This sequence was found in a woman younger than 45 in good health and CMV-seropositive. The CDR3, as DNA: TGTGCCAGCAGCTACCCCGGGACTGGGTACGAGCAGTACTTC. Amino acid sequence: CASSYPGTGYEQYF.